The entry that follows covers one TCR beta chain sequence. CDR3 length: 17 amino acids. Germline V CDR1 and CDR2: LGHNT, FRNRAP. V lost 4 bases and J 4 bases, leaving 20 bases between the germline ends. This entry comes from a study of T cell changes during pregnancy in multiple sclerosis. Assay: immunoSEQ multiplex PCR; the TCRdb copy retains only in-frame clones and omits some. The sample has over 30,000 clones, around 90% seen once. This chain uses TRBV12-5 with TRBJ2-1; perhaps TRBD1 as D (6 bases). The TCR comes from a female donor with multiple sclerosis, enrolled in a pregnancy study. The starting material was CD4+ T cells from peripheral blood mononuclear cells, obtained before pregnancy. CDR3: CASGSPSGQGTYNEQFF. The CDR3 DNA reads TGTGCTAGTGGTTCCCCGTCGGGACAAGGGACATACAATGAGCAGTTCTTC. Filled out from reference TRBV12-5 and TRBJ2-1, the complete variable domain reads DARVTQTPRHKVTEMGQEVTMRCQPILGHNTVFWYRQTMMQGLELLAYFRNRAPLDDSGMPKDRFSAEMPDATLATLKIQPSEPRDSAVYFCASGSPSGQGTYNEQFFGPGTRLTVL.